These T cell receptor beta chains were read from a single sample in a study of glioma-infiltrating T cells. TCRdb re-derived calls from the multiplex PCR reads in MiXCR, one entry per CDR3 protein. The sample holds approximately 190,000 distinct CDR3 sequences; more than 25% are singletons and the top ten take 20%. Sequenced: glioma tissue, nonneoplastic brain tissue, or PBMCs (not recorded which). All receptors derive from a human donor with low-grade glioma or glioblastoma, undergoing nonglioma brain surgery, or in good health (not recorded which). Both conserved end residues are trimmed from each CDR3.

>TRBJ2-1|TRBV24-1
ATSDVGTEQF
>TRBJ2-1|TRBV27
ASGGDGTYNEQF
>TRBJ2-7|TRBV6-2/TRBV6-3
ASSGASGSYEQY
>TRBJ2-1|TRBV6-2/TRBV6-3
ASSYFVNEQF
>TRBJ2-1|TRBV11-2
ASSLDHTRKEYDEQF
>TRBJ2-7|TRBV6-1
ASSDSESTGQGTYEQY
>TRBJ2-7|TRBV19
ASSISSFYEQY
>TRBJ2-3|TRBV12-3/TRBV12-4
ASSGLAGGQPLKADTQY
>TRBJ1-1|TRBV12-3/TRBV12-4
ASRGGYTEAF
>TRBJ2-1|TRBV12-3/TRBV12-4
ASSLGLLSYNEQF
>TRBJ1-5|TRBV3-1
ASIQIPVTGQGQQPQH
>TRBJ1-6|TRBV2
ASSVAGQDIPRSPLH
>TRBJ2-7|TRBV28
ASSVEVGAYGQY
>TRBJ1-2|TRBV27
ASSLYSRTGGGYGYT
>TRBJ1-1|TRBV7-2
ASSLEVSNTEAF
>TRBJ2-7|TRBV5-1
ASSLGGTGSYEQY
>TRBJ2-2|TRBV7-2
ASSLVTGVTGELF
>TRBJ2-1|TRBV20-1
SAREVRIAGPFDEQF
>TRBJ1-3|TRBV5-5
ASSLAPGISGNTIY
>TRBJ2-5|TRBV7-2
SSISAPQAFGFSMDETQY
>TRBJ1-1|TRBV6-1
ASSSGPMNTEAF
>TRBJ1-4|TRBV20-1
SARDGALATNEKLF
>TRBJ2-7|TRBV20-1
SAYRDTGAYEQY
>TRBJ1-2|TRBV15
ATSSYNAGTGYT
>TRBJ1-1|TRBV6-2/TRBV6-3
ATSTGGNTEAF
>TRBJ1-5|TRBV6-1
AGKTGDQPQH
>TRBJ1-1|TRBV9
ASSPQVNFLEAF
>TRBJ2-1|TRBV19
ASSLPWGASYNEQF
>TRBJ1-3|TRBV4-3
ASSQKGQGGNTIY
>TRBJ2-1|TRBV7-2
ASSLALAGDNEQF
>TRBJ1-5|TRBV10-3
AISESGQNNQPQH
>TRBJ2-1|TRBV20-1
SAAGPPAASSYNEQF
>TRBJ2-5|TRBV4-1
ASSQVDRGGETQY
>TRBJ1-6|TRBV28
ASSPRGPFKPLH
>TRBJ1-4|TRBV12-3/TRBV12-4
ASSSGGGRANEKLF
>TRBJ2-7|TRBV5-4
TSSRTGGGDEQY